Reported below is one T cell receptor beta chain. These data come from a study of blood T cell repertoires in COVID-19. About the study: COVID-19 samples collected from the United States, Italy and Spain covered acute and convalescent phases. The analysed material was cDNA or gDNA that came from T cells, B-cell-depleted T cells, or PBMCs.

In the study's own analysis: Reference gene primer amplification gave nucleated cell count estimates. Clones were read by immunoSEQ multiplex PCR, and TCRdb kept only the in-frame ones, dropping some. V, J and clone size derive from that table, while D and trimming were established from the DNA sequence. Of around 110,000 clones in the sample, around four fifths were seen once. V lost 4 bases, J lost 0 bases, and 19 bases lay in between. The germline gives CDR1 LGHNA, CDR2 YSLEER. This CDR3 spans 19 amino acids. What was sequenced was peripheral blood. The TCR was taken from a man aged 25-45 years with acute or convalescent COVID-19. V gene TRBV4-3 combines with J gene TRBJ2-6; TRBD1 might be the D (6 bases). CDR3 protein: CASSRKAAQGSSGANVLTF. Here the CDR3 DNA reads TGCGCCAGCAGCCGAAAGGCGGCACAGGGTAGCTCTGGGGCCAACGTCCTGACTTTC.